This TCR beta chain was observed in a study of cytomegalovirus exposure and HLA in healthy donors. Across the whole study: The 110 or so validation repertoires used a platform that matched the one used for the 600 to 750 first-cohort repertoires, as a later analysis reported. Regarding the study as a whole: Within the 120 validation repertoires, first-cohort TCR clusters tended to co-occur, according to a later analysis. Cytomegalovirus association was listed for 170 or so TCR beta chains.

Assay: immunoSEQ multiplex PCR; the TCRdb copy retains only in-frame clones and omits some. Of 100,000 to 150,000 clones in the sample, around 90% were seen once. Notes on this clone: Its matching antigen is unknown.

The sequence derives from a woman younger than 35 in good health and CMV-seronegative. The sample comprised PBMCs.

The DNA for the CDR3 is TGCGCCAGCAGCCAAGGTCAACAGTCGCCCCAGCATTTT. It codes for CASSQGQQSPQHF. The rearrangement uses TRBV4-1 and TRBJ1-5, with D hard to call. Per the germline V gene, CDR1 is MGHRA and CDR2 is YSYEKL. V lost 1 base and J 9 bases, leaving 10 bases between the germline ends. CDR3 length: 13 amino acids.